The 18 T cell receptor beta chains listed next were all sequenced from one sample in a study of shared clonotypes between healthy human individuals (dated by TCRdb to between 2020 and 2021). Libraries were constructed by the immunoSEQ multiplex PCR assay. Drawn from immuneACCESS, this table holds only the in-frame rearrangements with V and J called that TCRdb kept. Clones are partly lost; checked studies trace under half to an unresolved V gene and leave the rest unexplained. The table for this sample lists just over 2,000,000 clones; about 95% of them were counted only once. The ten largest clones capture more than 0.1% of the sample. Sequencing used naive CD4+ T cells sorted from blood. The sample's cell subset or site label, decoded: CD45RA+ positively selected. These receptors originate from a man between 18 and 35 years old in good health.

The J gene is TRBJ2-1, the V gene TRBV27; D gene unclear. The CDR3 loop spans 13 amino acids. CDR1 is MNHEY and CDR2 is SMNVEV in the germline V gene (reference sequence). Trimming left V 6 bases short and J 7 bases short, with 13 bases between. The CDR3 DNA sequence: TGTGCCAGCAGGGGCTTAGTGGGTAATGAGCAGTTCTTC. It is translated as CASRGLVGNEQFF.

The genes are TRBV2 and TRBJ1-6; TRBD1 aligns across 7 bases. There are 14 residues in the CDR3. Germline lookup yields CDR1 SNHLY and CDR2 FYNNEI. Trimming at V came to 1 base and at J to 12 bases, leaving 6 bases not matched to a gene. This CDR3 reads CASSEGQGNRPLHF. The DNA of the CDR3 is TGTGCCAGCAGTGAAGGACAGGGAAACCGACCCCTCCACTTT.

The chain recombines TRBV6-4 with TRBJ1-2, with D uncertain. The CDR3 is made up of 15 amino acids. V was pared by 3 bases and J by 0 bases, with 11 bases between. Germline V CDR1 and CDR2: MRHNA, SNTAGT. The DNA of the CDR3 is TGTGCCAGCAGTGAGTTCGGTGGATCTAACTATGGCTACACCTTC. It is translated as CASSEFGGSNYGYTF.

The chain carries TRBV19 and TRBJ1-2; TRBD1 is a possible D gene (5 bases). The CDR3 is 14 residues long. Germline CDR1 reads LNHDA; CDR2 reads SQIVND (reference sequence). V lost 7 bases, J lost 4 bases, and 16 bases lay in between. CDR3 coding DNA: TGTGCCAGTATAAATCGGGGGTCCACCTATGGCTACACCTTC. Its translation: CASINRGSTYGYTF.

The genes are TRBV6-5 and TRBJ1-2, with no clear D. Germline CDR1 reads MNHEY; CDR2 reads SVGAGI. The CDR3 is made up of 13 amino acids. V was shortened by 7 bases and J by 2 bases, with 11 bases between the two germline ends. The CDR3 sequence: CASTRGRNYGYTF. For the CDR3, the DNA is TGTGCCAGCACCCGCGGCAGGAACTATGGCTACACCTTC.

CDR3 loop: CASNSRQGWYEQYF. CDR3 sequence (DNA): TGTGCCAGCAACTCCCGACAGGGTTGGTACGAGCAGTACTTC. J is TRBJ2-7 and V is TRBV28; 7 positions agree with TRBD1. The V and J ends lost 7 bases and 4 bases, in that order; junction bases with no gene match: 10. Per the germline V gene, CDR1 is MDHEN and CDR2 is SYDVKM. The CDR3 runs to 14 residues.

As concerns this clone: Additional DNA sequences in this sample encode the identical CDR3. The rearrangement joins TRBV18 to TRBJ2-7; possible D gene TRBD1, 6 bases. The CDR3 runs to 13 residues. The V end lost 3 bases, the J end lost 4 bases, and 10 bases lay between the germline ends. Germline assignment: CDR1 KGHSH and CDR2 LQKENI. The CDR3 sequence: CASSPAGAYEQYF. The CDR3 region has the DNA TGTGCCAGCTCACCGGCAGGGGCATACGAGCAGTACTTC. Together with reference TRBV18 and TRBJ2-7, the CDR3 gives the full variable domain: NAGVMQNPRHLVRRRGQEARLRCSPMKGHSHVYWYRQLPEEGLKFMVYLQKENIIDESGMPKERFSAEFPKEGPSILRIQQVVRGDSAAYFCASSPAGAYEQYFGPGTRLTVT.

The chain carries TRBV2 and TRBJ1-3; possibly TRBD1 for D (6 bases). The CDR3 consists of 15 residues. Germline CDR1 and CDR2: SNHLY and FYNNEI. V was trimmed by 7 bases and J by 0 bases, leaving 13 bases between them. CDR3 DNA sequence: TGTGCCAGCACCGAAGGGGGAGCCTCTGGAAACACCATATATTTT. Its protein is CASTEGGASGNTIYF.

The chain carries TRBV6-1 and TRBJ2-1; the D call may be TRBD1 or TRBD2 (5 bases each). Germline CDR1 and CDR2: MNHNS and SASEGT. The V and J ends lost 6 bases and 8 bases respectively, with 17 bases between them. CDR3 length: 14 amino acids. CDR3 nucleotide sequence: TGTGCCAGCAGCGCCGGGACGGCAAAACATGAGCAGTTCTTC. This encodes CASSAGTAKHEQFF.

This chain links TRBV10-3 with TRBJ1-5, with a possible D match to TRBD1 (5 bases). Germline lookup yields CDR1 ENHRY and CDR2 SYGVKD. Trimming cost V 3 bases and J 6 bases, with 21 bases left between them. The CDR3 is made up of 17 amino acids. The CDR3 loop reads CAISESPAGDFGQPQHF. CDR3 coding DNA: TGTGCCATCAGTGAATCTCCCGCGGGGGATTTCGGTCAGCCCCAGCATTTT.

This sequence joins TRBV5-1 and TRBJ2-7, with D perhaps matching TRBD2 (6 bases). Germline lookup yields CDR1 SGHRS and CDR2 YFSETQ. The CDR3 length is 13 residues. Trimming pared 5 bases from V and 7 bases from J, leaving 16 bases between. DNA for the CDR3: TGCGCCAGCAGTGGCGGGACTCTCTTGGAGCAGTACTTC. Protein product: CASSGGTLLEQYF.

The CDR3 is CASSSRGGPQPQHF. The CDR3 DNA reads as TGTGCCAGCAGCTCACGGGGGGGGCCCCAGCCCCAGCATTTT. The chain links TRBV7-2 to TRBJ1-5, with D perhaps matching TRBD1 (6 bases). Germline V gene lookup returns CDR1 SGHTA and CDR2 FQGNSA. This CDR3 region has 14 residues. Trimming took off 4 bases at V and 7 bases at J, with 14 bases between the two ends. Full variable domain (missing parts from reference TRBV7-2 and TRBJ1-5): GAGVSQSPSNKVTEKGKDVELRCDPISGHTALYWYRQSLGQGLEFLIYFQGNSAPDKSGLPSDRFSAERTGGSVSTLTIQRTQQEDSAVYLCASSSRGGPQPQHFGDGTRLSIL.

The rearrangement links TRBV2 to TRBJ1-2; D gene unclear. The V gene lost 6 bases and the J gene lost 7 bases, with 12 bases spanning the gap. The CDR3 spans 12 residues. Germline CDR1 and CDR2: SNHLY and FYNNEI. CDR3 loop: CASRGSSLGYTF. CDR3 coding DNA: TGTGCCAGCAGGGGGTCGTCGCTTGGCTACACCTTC.

CDR3 protein: CASSSLRLAKSTDTQYF. For the CDR3, the DNA is TGTGCCAGCAGTTCCCTTCGACTAGCGAAAAGCACAGATACGCAGTATTTT. This rearrangement joins TRBV27 to TRBJ2-3; 8 bases agree with TRBD2. Per germline, CDR1 MNHEY and CDR2 SMNVEV (reference sequence). V lost 4 bases, J lost 0 bases, and 9 bases stayed unmatched. This CDR3 is built from 17 residues.

V and J are TRBV2 and TRBJ2-7; TRBD1 might be the D (6 bases). The CDR3 sequence is 15 residues long. The germline gives CDR1 SNHLY, CDR2 FYNNEI. The V end was cut by 1 base, the J end by 3 bases, with 13 bases between. CDR3 region: CASSEEGTGIYEQYF. The CDR3 DNA reads TGTGCCAGCAGTGAAGAAGGAACAGGGATCTACGAGCAGTACTTC.

This rearrangement joins TRBV5-4 to TRBJ1-1; D not resolved. CDR1 and CDR2 from the germline V gene are SGHNT and YYREEE (reference sequence). V lost 0 bases, J lost 1 base, and 10 bases lay in between. CDR3 length: 15 residues. This chain's CDR3 is CASSLVAGGNTEAFF. In nucleotides, the CDR3 is TGTGCCAGCAGCTTGGTCGCAGGTGGGAACACTGAAGCTTTCTTT. Variable domain in full (rest from reference TRBV5-4 and TRBJ1-1): ETGVTQSPTHLIKTRGQQVTLRCSSQSGHNTVSWYQQALGQGPQFIFQYYREEENGRGNFPPRFSGLQFPNYSSELNVNALELDDSALYLCASSLVAGGNTEAFFGQGTRLTVV.

There are many counts of this clone. Other DNA variants within this sample encode the same CDR3. V gene TRBV6-5 combines with J gene TRBJ2-7; 11 bases agree with TRBD2. Germline CDR1 is MNHEY and CDR2 is SVGAGI. J lost 4 bases, V lost 5 bases, and 7 bases had no gene match. The CDR3 runs 15 residues. The CDR3 DNA reads TGTGCCAGCAGTACGGGACTAGCGGTACCTTACGAGCAGTACTTC. As protein: CASSTGLAVPYEQYF.

This chain connects TRBV21-1 to TRBJ2-7; the DNA was not used to check the table's D call, TRBD2. TRBV21-1 counts as a pseudogene. This CDR3 is 17 amino acids long. CDR3 sequence reads: CASSTGLAGAFSYEQYF. The CDR3 DNA sequence: TGTGCCAGCAGCACTGGACTAGCGGGGGCCTTCTCCTACGAGCAGTACTTC.